This T cell receptor beta chain stems from a study of cytomegalovirus exposure and HLA in healthy donors. Study overall: The same platform was used for the roughly 110 validation repertoires as for the 666 first-cohort repertoires, as reported in a later analysis.

Looked up from germline, CDR1 is MNHNS and CDR2 is SASEGT. The CDR3 runs to 15 residues. Trimming shortened V by 6 bases and J by 6 bases, and 20 bases separated the two germline ends. The donors were part of the validation cohort, which consisted of some 120 subjects and was separate from the first cohort of 666 subjects. Profiling relied on immunoSEQ multiplex PCR, and the TCRdb table lists in-frame clones only, not all of them. The sample consists of about 360,000 clones, roughly 85% of them appearing once. The chain has TRBV6-1 and TRBJ1-2, with D maybe TRBD1 (5 bases). This receptor was taken from a woman aged 18-29 years in good health and CMV-seronegative. Material: PBMCs. CDR3 amino acids: CASRERQIQINGYTF. Written as DNA, the CDR3 is TGTGCCAGCAGGGAACGACAGATCCAAATTAATGGCTACACCTTC.